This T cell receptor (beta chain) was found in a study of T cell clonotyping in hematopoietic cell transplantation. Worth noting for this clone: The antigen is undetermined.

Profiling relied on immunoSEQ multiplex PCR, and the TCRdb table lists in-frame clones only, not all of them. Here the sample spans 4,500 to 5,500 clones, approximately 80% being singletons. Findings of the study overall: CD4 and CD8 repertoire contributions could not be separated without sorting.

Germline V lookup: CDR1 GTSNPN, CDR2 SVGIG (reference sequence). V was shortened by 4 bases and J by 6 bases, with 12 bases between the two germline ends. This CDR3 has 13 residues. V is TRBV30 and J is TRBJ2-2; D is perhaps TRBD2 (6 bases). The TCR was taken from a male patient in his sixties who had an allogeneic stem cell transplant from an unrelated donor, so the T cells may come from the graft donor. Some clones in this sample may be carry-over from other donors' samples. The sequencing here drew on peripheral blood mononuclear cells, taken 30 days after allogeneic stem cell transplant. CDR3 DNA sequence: TGTGCCTGGAATCGGAGGGAGGCCGGGGAGCTGTTTTTT. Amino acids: CAWNRREAGELFF. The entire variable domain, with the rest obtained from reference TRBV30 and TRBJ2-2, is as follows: SQTIHQWPATLVQPVGSPLSLECTVEGTSNPNLYWYRQAAGRGLQLLFYSVGIGQISSEVPQNLSASRPQDRQFILSSKKLLLSDSGFYLCAWNRREAGELFFGEGSRLTVL.